These T cell receptor beta chains were read from a single sample in a study of Graves' ophthalmopathy and Graves' hyperthyroidism. TCRdb reanalysed the multiplex PCR reads using MiXCR and keeps one entry per CDR3 protein. The sample shows about 400,000 distinct CDR3 sequences, about 17% of them seen only once. The sequenced sample consisted of peripheral blood. All receptors derive from a woman between 18 and 29 years old with Graves' ophthalmopathy. Each CDR3 is given with its conserved first and last residue. A D gene is named only where the DNA matches it firmly. Clone size, where shown, is once, few, many, or a class for clones that have expanded.

CASSYFVPPNTIYF,TGTGCCAGCAGTTACTTCGTCCCGCCAAACACCATATATTTT,TRBJ1-3,-,-,TRBV6-5
CASQGWSYEQYF,TGTGCCAGTCAGGGGTGGTCCTACGAGCAGTACTTC,TRBJ2-7,many,-,TRBV28
CSATRANTEAFF,TGCAGTGCGACCCGGGCCAACACTGAAGCTTTCTTT,TRBJ1-1,-,-,TRBV20-1
CASSDWIGAGELYF,TGTGCCAGCAGTGATTGGATCGGGGCCGGGGAGCTGTACTTC,TRBJ2-7,-,-,TRBV25-1
CASTTLGGRLPQHF,TGTGCCAGCACTACTCTGGGGGGGCGCCTGCCCCAGCATTTT,TRBJ1-5,few,-,TRBV12-3/TRBV12-4
CASLPGQGFYGYTF,TGTGCCAGCCTACCGGGACAGGGATTCTATGGCTACACCTTC,TRBJ1-2,many,TRBD1,TRBV6-2/TRBV6-3
CASSQTPRGTPQETQYF,TGTGCCAGCAGCCAAACTCCCCGCGGGACCCCCCAAGAGACCCAGTACTTC,TRBJ2-5,many,-,TRBV7-2
CASSARTRGAKNIQYF,TGCGCCAGCAGCGCACGGACCCGTGGGGCCAAAAACATTCAGTACTTC,TRBJ2-4,-,-,TRBV4-3
CASSYGAGVYEQYF,TGTGCCAGCAGTTACGGAGCGGGAGTCTACGAGCAGTACTTC,TRBJ2-7,many,TRBD2,TRBV6-2/TRBV6-3
CASSTSEQYQETQYF,TGTGCCAGTAGTACCTCCGAACAGTACCAAGAGACCCAGTACTTC,TRBJ2-5,-,-,TRBV19
CASSEGGMAKNIQYF,TGCGCCAGCAGCGAAGGGGGCATGGCCAAAAACATTCAGTACTTC,TRBJ2-4,many,TRBD1,TRBV5-1
CASSPGFGRPRREQYF,TGTGCCAGCAGCCCAGGATTTGGGAGACCTCGGCGGGAGCAGTACTTC,TRBJ2-7,many,-,TRBV27
CASSSLGLPMNTEAFF,TGTGCCAGCAGTTCCCTGGGACTCCCCATGAACACTGAAGCTTTCTTT,TRBJ1-1,many,-,TRBV6-2/TRBV6-3
CASSAQGAYEQYF,TGTGCCAGCAGCGCCCAGGGGGCGTACGAGCAGTACTTC,TRBJ2-7,many,TRBD1,TRBV12-3/TRBV12-4
CAGSQVEDGEAFF,TGTGCCGGCAGCCAAGTCGAGGACGGAGAAGCTTTCTTT,TRBJ1-1,-,-,TRBV14
CASSFDRYEKYF,TGCGCCAGCAGCTTTGACAGATACGAGAAGTACTTC,TRBJ2-7,-,-,TRBV5-1
CASSSIQANYGYTF,TGTGCCAGCAGTTCTATTCAAGCTAACTATGGCTACACCTTC,TRBJ1-2,-,-,TRBV27
CASSFGTATYEQYF,TGTGCCAGCAGCTTCGGGACGGCCACCTACGAGCAGTACTTC,TRBJ2-7,many,-,TRBV7-2
CASRRQDLNFRYEQYF,TGTGCCAGCAGACGACAGGACTTAAACTTTAGGTACGAGCAGTACTTC,TRBJ2-7,many,-,TRBV6-2/TRBV6-3
CSFPPDSYEQYF,TGCAGCTTTCCTCCGGATTCCTACGAGCAGTACTTC,TRBJ2-7,many,-,TRBV29-1
CSAERPPEGQYF,TGCAGTGCGGAGAGGCCCCCCGAAGGGCAGTACTTC,TRBJ2-7,many,-,TRBV20-1
CASSIRPSGRVSGELFF,TGTGCCAGCAGTATTCGTCCTAGCGGGAGGGTATCCGGGGAGCTGTTTTTT,TRBJ2-2,-,TRBD2,TRBV6-1
CAVEGFDGYTF,TGTGCCGTAGAGGGTTTTGATGGCTACACCTTC,TRBJ1-2,many,-,TRBV6-5
CASSPGTGRRTSTEAFF,TGTGCCAGCAGTCCCGGGACAGGGCGACGAACATCCACTGAAGCTTTCTTT,TRBJ1-1,many,TRBD1,TRBV28
CASSRDTSGNTIYF,TGTGCCAGCAGCCGCGACACCTCTGGAAACACCATATATTTT,TRBJ1-3,many,-,TRBV7-2
CPSSLDGQQFF,TGTCCCAGCAGCCTGGATGGTCAGCAGTTCTTC,TRBJ2-1,-,-,TRBV5-4
CSVWGLASVDTEAFF,TGCAGCGTTTGGGGACTAGCCTCGGTAGACACTGAAGCTTTCTTT,TRBJ1-1,many,-,TRBV29-1
CASSLVQGLLREQYF,TGTGCCAGCAGCTTAGTACAGGGGCTCTTGCGGGAGCAGTACTTC,TRBJ2-7,many,TRBD1,TRBV11-2
CASSLDRGYNQPQHF,TGTGCCAGCAGCTTAGACAGGGGATACAATCAGCCCCAGCATTTT,TRBJ1-5,many,-,TRBV11-2
CASSHRLRPGEQYF,TGTGCCAGCAGCCACCGACTACGCCCGGGGGAGCAGTACTTC,TRBJ2-7,-,-,TRBV3-1
CASSHRDRANTGELFF,TGTGCCAGCTCACACCGCGACAGGGCGAACACCGGGGAGCTGTTTTTT,TRBJ2-2,many,TRBD1,TRBV18
CASSSDRQGYTEAFF,TGTGCCAGCAGCTCCGACAGACAGGGCTACACTGAAGCTTTCTTT,TRBJ1-1,many,TRBD1,TRBV11-2
CASSPQGASSGTLSYEQYF,TGTGCCAGCAGTCCACAGGGGGCGAGTAGCGGGACGCTCTCCTACGAGCAGTACTTC,TRBJ2-7,-,-,TRBV12-3/TRBV12-4
CSASYLAGEGETQYF,TGCAGTGCTAGCTACCTAGCGGGAGAGGGGGAGACCCAGTACTTC,TRBJ2-5,-,TRBD2,TRBV20-1
CASSYRTGLNYEQYF,TGTGCCAGCAGTTACAGGACAGGGCTGAACTACGAGCAGTACTTC,TRBJ2-7,many,TRBD1,TRBV6-6
CSAGTPVGGYTF,TGCAGCGCTGGGACCCCGGTTGGCGGCTACACCTTC,TRBJ1-2,many,-,TRBV29-1
CSARDNRHGYTF,TGCAGTGCTAGAGATAATCGGCATGGCTACACCTTC,TRBJ1-2,many,-,TRBV20-1
CASSLQLGQTQYF,TGTGCCAGCAGTCTACAGTTGGGTCAGACCCAGTACTTC,TRBJ2-5,many,-,TRBV27
CADGGTEAFF,TGTGCCGACGGGGGCACTGAAGCTTTCTTT,TRBJ1-1,many,-,TRBV2